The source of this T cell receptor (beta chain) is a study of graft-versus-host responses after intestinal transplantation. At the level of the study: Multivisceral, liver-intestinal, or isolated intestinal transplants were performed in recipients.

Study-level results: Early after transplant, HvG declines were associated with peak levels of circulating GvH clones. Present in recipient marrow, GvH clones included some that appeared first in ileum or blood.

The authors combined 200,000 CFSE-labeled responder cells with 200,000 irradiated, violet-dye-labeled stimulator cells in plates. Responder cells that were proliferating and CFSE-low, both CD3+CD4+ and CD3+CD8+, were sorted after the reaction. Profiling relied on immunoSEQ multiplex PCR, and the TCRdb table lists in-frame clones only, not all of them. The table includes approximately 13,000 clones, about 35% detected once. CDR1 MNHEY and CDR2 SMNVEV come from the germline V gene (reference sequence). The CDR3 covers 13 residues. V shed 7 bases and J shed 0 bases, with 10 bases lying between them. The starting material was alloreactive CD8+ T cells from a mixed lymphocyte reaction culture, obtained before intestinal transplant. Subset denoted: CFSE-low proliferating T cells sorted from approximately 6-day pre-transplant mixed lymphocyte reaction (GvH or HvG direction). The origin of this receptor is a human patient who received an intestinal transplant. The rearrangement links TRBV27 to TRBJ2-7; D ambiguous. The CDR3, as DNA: TGTGCCAGCATAGGTACCAGCTCCTACGAGCAGTACTTC. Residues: CASIGTSSYEQYF.